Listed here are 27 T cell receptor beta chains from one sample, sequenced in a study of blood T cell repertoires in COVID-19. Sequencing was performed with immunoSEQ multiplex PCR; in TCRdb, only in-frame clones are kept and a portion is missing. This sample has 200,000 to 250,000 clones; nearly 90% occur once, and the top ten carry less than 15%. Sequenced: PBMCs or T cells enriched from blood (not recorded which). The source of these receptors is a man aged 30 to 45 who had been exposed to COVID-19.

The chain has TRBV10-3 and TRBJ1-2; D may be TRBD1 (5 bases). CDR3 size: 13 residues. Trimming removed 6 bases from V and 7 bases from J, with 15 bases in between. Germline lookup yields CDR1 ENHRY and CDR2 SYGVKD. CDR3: CAISPSGSGGYTF. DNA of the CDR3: TGTGCCATCAGCCCCTCAGGGTCGGGTGGCTACACCTTC.

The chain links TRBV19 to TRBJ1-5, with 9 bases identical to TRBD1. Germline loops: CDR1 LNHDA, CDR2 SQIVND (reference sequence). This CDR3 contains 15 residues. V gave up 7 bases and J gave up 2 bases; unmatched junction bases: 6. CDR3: CASIQTGGGNQPQHF. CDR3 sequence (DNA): TGTGCCAGTATCCAGACAGGGGGAGGCAATCAGCCCCAGCATTTT.

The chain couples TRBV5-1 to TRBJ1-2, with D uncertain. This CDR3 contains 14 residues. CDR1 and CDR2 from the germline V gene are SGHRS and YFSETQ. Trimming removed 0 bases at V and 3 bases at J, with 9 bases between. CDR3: CASSLARVDYGYTF. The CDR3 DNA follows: TGCGCCAGCAGCTTGGCTCGGGTCGACTATGGCTACACCTTC.

CDR3 sequence reads: CASQKGGTEAFF. For the CDR3, the DNA is TGTGCCAGTCAGAAAGGCGGCACTGAAGCTTTCTTT. The chain carries TRBV6-5 and TRBJ1-1; D is uncertain. Germline lookup yields CDR1 MNHEY and CDR2 SVGAGI. With 9 bases removed from V and 4 bases from J, the gap between germline ends came to 12 bases. This CDR3 has 12 amino acids.

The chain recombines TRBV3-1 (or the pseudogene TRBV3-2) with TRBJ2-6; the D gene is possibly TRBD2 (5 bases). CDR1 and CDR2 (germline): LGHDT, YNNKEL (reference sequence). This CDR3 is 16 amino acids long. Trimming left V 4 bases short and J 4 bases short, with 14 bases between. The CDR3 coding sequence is TGTGCCAGCAGCCCCCGAGGAGGCTACGGGGCCAACGTCCTGACTTTC. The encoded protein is CASSPRGGYGANVLTF.

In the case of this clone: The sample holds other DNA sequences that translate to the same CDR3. The CDR3 here is CASSAGYGYTF. CDR3 nucleotides: TGTGCCAGCAGCGCAGGCTATGGCTACACCTTC. The chain employs TRBV2 and TRBJ1-2; D gene ambiguous. The CDR3 consists of 11 residues. From germline, CDR1 is SNHLY and CDR2 FYNNEI. Trimming removed 6 bases at V and 4 bases at J, with 6 bases between.

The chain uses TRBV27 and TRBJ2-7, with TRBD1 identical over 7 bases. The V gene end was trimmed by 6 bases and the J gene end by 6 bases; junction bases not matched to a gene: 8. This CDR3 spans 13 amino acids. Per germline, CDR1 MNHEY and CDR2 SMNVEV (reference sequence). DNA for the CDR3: TGTGCCAGCAGCTTAAGGGGGCACATCGAGCAGTACTTC. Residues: CASSLRGHIEQYF.

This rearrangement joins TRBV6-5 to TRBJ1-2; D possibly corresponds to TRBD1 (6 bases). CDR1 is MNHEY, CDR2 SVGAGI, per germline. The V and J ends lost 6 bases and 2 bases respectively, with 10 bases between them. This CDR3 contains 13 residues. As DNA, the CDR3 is TGTGCCAGCAGCCGGGACAACAACTATGGCTACACCTTC. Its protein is CASSRDNNYGYTF.

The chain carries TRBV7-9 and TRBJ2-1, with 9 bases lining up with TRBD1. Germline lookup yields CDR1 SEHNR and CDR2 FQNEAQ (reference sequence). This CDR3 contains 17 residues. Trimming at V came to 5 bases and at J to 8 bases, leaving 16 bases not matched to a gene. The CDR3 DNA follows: TGTGCCAGCAGCAGACCACGGGGGGACAGGGTTAACGATGAGCAGTTCTTC. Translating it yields CASSRPRGDRVNDEQFF.

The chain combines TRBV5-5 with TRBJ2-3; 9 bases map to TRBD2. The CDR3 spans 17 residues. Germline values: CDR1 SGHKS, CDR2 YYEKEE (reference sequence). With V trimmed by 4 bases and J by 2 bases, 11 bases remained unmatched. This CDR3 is CASSIRAGGFLTDTQYF. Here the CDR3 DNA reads TGTGCCAGCAGCATCCGAGCGGGGGGATTTCTCACAGATACGCAGTATTTT.

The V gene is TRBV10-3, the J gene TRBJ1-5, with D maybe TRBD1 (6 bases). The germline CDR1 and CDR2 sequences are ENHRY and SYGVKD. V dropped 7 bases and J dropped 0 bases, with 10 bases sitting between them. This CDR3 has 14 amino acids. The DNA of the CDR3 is TGTGCCATCACTGACAGGTATAGCAATCAGCCCCAGCATTTT. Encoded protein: CAITDRYSNQPQHF.

The CDR3 reads CASSVEPRGRVTQYF. CDR3 DNA sequence: TGTGCCAGCAGCGTAGAACCAAGGGGGAGGGTGACCCAGTACTTC. The chain uses TRBV9 and TRBJ2-5, with D possibly being TRBD2 (7 bases). CDR3 length: 15 residues. Trimming pared 0 bases from V and 7 bases from J, leaving 16 bases between. Per germline, CDR1 SGDLS and CDR2 YYNGEE.

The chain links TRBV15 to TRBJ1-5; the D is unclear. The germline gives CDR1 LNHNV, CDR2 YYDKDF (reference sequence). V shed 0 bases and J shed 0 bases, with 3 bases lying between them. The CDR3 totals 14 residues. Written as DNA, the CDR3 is TGTGCCACCAGCAGAGATTATAGCAATCAGCCCCAGCATTTT. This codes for CATSRDYSNQPQHF.

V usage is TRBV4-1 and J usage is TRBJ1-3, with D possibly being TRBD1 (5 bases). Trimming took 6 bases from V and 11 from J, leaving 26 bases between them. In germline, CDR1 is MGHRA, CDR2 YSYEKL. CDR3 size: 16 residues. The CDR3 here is CASRSVWQGSGEAIYF. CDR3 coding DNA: TGCGCCAGCAGGTCGGTGTGGCAGGGCTCAGGCGAGGCCATATATTTT.

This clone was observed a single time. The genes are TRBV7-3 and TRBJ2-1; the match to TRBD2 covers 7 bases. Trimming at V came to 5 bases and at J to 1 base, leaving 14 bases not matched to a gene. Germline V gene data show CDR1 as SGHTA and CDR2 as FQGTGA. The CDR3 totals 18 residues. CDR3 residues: CASSRLGGDFPSYNEQFF. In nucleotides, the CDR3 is TGTGCCAGCAGCCGATTGGGGGGGGACTTTCCTTCCTACAATGAGCAGTTCTTC.

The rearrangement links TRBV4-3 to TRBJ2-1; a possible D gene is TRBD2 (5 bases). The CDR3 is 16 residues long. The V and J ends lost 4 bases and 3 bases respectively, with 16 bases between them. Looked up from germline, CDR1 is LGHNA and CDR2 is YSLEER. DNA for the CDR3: TGCGCCAGCAGCCGGTATCTAGCTAAGGACTACAATGAGCAGTTCTTC. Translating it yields CASSRYLAKDYNEQFF.

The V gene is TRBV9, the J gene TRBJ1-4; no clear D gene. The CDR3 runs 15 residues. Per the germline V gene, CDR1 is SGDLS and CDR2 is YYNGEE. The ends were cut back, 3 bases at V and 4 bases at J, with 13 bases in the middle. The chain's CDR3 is CASSDPKSVNEKLFF. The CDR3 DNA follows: TGTGCCAGCAGCGACCCCAAGTCAGTTAATGAAAAACTGTTTTTT.

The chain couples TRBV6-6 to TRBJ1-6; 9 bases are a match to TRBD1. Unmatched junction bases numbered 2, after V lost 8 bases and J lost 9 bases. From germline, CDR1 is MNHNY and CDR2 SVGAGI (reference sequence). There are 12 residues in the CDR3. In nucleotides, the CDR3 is TGTGCCAGCGGACAGGGGTCTTCACCCCTCCACTTT. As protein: CASGQGSSPLHF.

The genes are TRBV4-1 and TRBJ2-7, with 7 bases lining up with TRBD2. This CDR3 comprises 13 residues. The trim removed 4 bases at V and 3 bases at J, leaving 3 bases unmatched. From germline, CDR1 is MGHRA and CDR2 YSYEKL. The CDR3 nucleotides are TGCGCCAGCAGCCGCGGGGGTAACTACGAGCAGTACTTC. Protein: CASSRGGNYEQYF.

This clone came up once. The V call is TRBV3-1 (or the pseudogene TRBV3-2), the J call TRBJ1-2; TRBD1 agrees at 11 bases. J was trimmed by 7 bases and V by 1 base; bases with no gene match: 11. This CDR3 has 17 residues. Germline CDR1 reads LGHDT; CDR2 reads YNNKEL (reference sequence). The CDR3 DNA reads TGTGCCAGCAGCCAAGGTATTCGGACAGGGGGCTCTGGTGGCTACACCTTC. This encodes CASSQGIRTGGSGGYTF.

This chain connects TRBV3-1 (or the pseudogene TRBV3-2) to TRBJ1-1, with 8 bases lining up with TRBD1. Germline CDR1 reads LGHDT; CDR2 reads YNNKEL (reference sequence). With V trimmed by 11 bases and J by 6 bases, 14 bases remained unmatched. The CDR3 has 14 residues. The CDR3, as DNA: TGTGCCCCTTTCGCGGACAGGGCGGCCGCTGAAGCTTTCTTT. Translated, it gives CAPFADRAAAEAFF.

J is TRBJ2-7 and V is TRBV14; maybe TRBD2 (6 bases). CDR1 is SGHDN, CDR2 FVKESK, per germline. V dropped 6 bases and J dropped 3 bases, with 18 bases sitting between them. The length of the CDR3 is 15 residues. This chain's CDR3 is CASSVGGGAVYEQYF. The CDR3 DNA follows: TGTGCCAGCAGTGTCGGCGGAGGGGCCGTCTACGAGCAGTACTTC.

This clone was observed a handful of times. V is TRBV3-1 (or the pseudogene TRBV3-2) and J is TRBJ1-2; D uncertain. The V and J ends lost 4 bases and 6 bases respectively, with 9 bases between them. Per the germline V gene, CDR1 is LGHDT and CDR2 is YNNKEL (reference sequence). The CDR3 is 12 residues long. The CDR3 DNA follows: TGTGCCAGCAGCCCCGGGCGGGATGGCTACACCTTC. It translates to CASSPGRDGYTF.

The DNA of the CDR3 is TGTGCCAGCAGCTCAGCAAGACAGGTCCCTGAAGCTTTCTTT. Its protein product is CASSSARQVPEAFF. The chain carries TRBV5-5 and TRBJ1-1, with D possibly TRBD1 on 6 matching bases. The CDR3 is made up of 14 amino acids. CDR1 and CDR2 from the germline V gene are SGHKS and YYEKEE (reference sequence). Trimming shortened V by 3 bases and J by 6 bases, and 15 bases separated the two germline ends.

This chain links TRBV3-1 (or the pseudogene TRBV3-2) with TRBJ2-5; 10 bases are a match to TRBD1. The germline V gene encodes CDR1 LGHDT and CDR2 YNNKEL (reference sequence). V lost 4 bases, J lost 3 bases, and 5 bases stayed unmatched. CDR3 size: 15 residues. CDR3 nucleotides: TGTGCCAGCAGCCCCGACAGGGGGCGTAAAGAGACCCAGTACTTC. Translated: CASSPDRGRKETQYF.

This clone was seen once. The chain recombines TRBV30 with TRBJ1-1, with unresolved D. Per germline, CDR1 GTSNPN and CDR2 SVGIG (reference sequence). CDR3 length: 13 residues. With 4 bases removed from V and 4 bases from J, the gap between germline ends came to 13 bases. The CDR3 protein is CAWTPPSSTEAFF. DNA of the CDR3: TGTGCCTGGACCCCCCCCTCGAGCACTGAAGCTTTCTTT.

CDR3 loop: CATSEWTGAPYEQYF. The CDR3, as DNA: TGTGCCACCAGTGAATGGACAGGGGCCCCCTACGAGCAGTACTTC. This chain joins TRBV24-1 and TRBJ2-7, with 9 bases identical to TRBD1. Germline trimming cut 4 bases from V and 2 bases from J; bases unmatched to any gene: 5. The CDR3 totals 15 residues. Per germline, CDR1 KGHDR and CDR2 SFDVKD.